Below are 15 T cell receptor beta chains sequenced from a single sample in a study of CD8+ T cells in alopecia areata. Extraction of RNA preceded its reverse transcription into cDNA, which served as the sequencing template. TCRdb keeps only in-frame clones here, not all; method: immunoSEQ multiplex PCR. This table has 170,000 or so clones, roughly 63% appearing once. The sample was CD4+ T cells sorted from blood, taken at week 0. These receptor sequences come from a human donor with alopecia areata.

In this sample, this clone turned up once. The chain is built from TRBV2 and TRBJ2-1; TRBD1 might be the D (5 bases). The ends were cut back, 8 bases at V and 7 bases at J, with 12 bases in the middle. Germline lookup yields CDR1 SNHLY and CDR2 FYNNEI. The CDR3 sequence is 12 residues long. The CDR3 DNA reads as TGTGCCAGCCATTTTGACAGAAATGAGCAGTTCTTC. It encodes CASHFDRNEQFF.

In this sample, this clone is medium-sized. V gene TRBV4-3 combines with J gene TRBJ2-4; D not certain. This CDR3 contains 19 residues. Trimming left V 1 base short and J 0 bases short, with 19 bases between. Germline CDR1 LGHNA, CDR2 YSLEER. This CDR3 is CASSQGESTGSLAKNIQYF. CDR3 DNA sequence: TGCGCCAGCAGCCAAGGGGAATCGACCGGCTCACTAGCCAAAAACATTCAGTACTTC.

This sequence joins TRBV2 and TRBJ2-3; 11 bases align to TRBD2. The CDR3 totals 16 residues. CDR1 SNHLY and CDR2 FYNNEI come from the germline V gene. V gave up 5 bases and J gave up 1 base; unmatched junction bases: 5. CDR3 sequence: CASSPRLAGRTDTQYF. Written as DNA, the CDR3 is TGTGCCAGCAGTCCTCGACTAGCGGGACGCACAGATACGCAGTATTTT. The whole variable domain, remainder taken from reference TRBV2 and TRBJ2-3, is EPEVTQTPSHQVTQMGQEVILRCVPISNHLYFYWYRQILGQKVEFLVSFYNNEISEKSEIFDDQFSVERPDGSNFTLKIRSTKLEDSAMYFCASSPRLAGRTDTQYFGPGTRLTVL.

CDR3 sequence reads: CASRSNRGNSYNEQFF. Here the CDR3 DNA reads TGTGCCAGCAGGTCTAACAGGGGAAACTCCTACAATGAGCAGTTCTTC. J is TRBJ2-1 and V is TRBV14; 7 positions agree with TRBD1. CDR1 and CDR2 (germline): SGHDN, FVKESK. V lost 6 bases, J lost 0 bases, and 8 bases stayed unmatched. This CDR3 spans 16 amino acids.

The chain uses TRBV7-2 and TRBJ2-3; unclear D gene. The V gene's germline CDR1 is SGHTA and CDR2 FQGNSA. The V end lost 3 bases, the J end lost 2 bases, and 9 bases lay between the germline ends. The CDR3 runs to 14 residues. CDR3 loop: CASSFLGFTDTQYF. The CDR3 DNA reads as TGTGCCAGCAGCTTCCTTGGGTTCACAGATACGCAGTATTTT. The variable domain in full, completed from reference TRBV7-2 and TRBJ2-3, reads GAGVSQSPSNKVTEKGKDVELRCDPISGHTALYWYRQSLGQGLEFLIYFQGNSAPDKSGLPSDRFSAERTGGSVSTLTIQRTQQEDSAVYLCASSFLGFTDTQYFGPGTRLTVL.

The chain combines TRBV7-3 with TRBJ1-2; 8 positions agree with TRBD1. The CDR3 has 14 residues. V lost 3 bases, J lost 7 bases, and 7 bases stayed unmatched. Per germline, CDR1 SGHTA and CDR2 FQGTGA. Written as DNA, the CDR3 is TGTGCCAGCAGCTTTGGACAGGGAGCCTCTGGCTACACCTTC. This sequence encodes CASSFGQGASGYTF. Full variable domain (remainder filled in from reference TRBV7-3 and TRBJ1-2): GAGVSQTPSNKVTEKGKYVELRCDPISGHTALYWYRQSLGQGPEFLIYFQGTGAADDSGLPNDRFFAVRPEGSVSTLKIQRTERGDSAVYLCASSFGQGASGYTFGSGTRLTVV.

This chain uses TRBV30 with TRBJ1-2, with 7 nucleotides matching TRBD1. Germline assignment: CDR1 GTSNPN and CDR2 SVGIG (reference sequence). This CDR3 region has 12 residues. Trimming removed 2 bases from V and 6 bases from J; junction bases left unmatched: 3. The CDR3: CAWSNDRDGYTF. DNA for the CDR3: TGTGCCTGGAGTAACGACAGGGATGGCTACACCTTC. Looking up the rest from reference TRBV30 and TRBJ1-2 gives the full variable domain: SQTIHQWPATLVQPVGSPLSLECTVEGTSNPNLYWYRQAAGRGLQLLFYSVGIGQISSEVPQNLSASRPQDRQFILSSKKLLLSDSGFYLCAWSNDRDGYTFGSGTRLTVV.

V usage is TRBV28 and J usage is TRBJ2-1, with D hard to call. The CDR3 extends over 13 amino acids. V was trimmed by 2 bases and J by 5 bases, leaving 7 bases between them. CDR1 is MDHEN and CDR2 is SYDVKM in the germline V gene. The CDR3 here is CASSLPQNNEQFF. The CDR3 DNA is TGTGCCAGCAGTTTACCTCAGAACAATGAGCAGTTCTTC.

The chain couples TRBV6-5 to TRBJ1-2; D not certain. The CDR3 consists of 13 residues. V lost 2 bases to trimming and J lost 8 bases, with 12 bases between them. In germline, CDR1 is MNHEY, CDR2 SVGAGI. This chain's CDR3 is CASSYDGLGGYTF. CDR3 nucleotide sequence: TGTGCCAGCAGTTACGATGGGCTTGGGGGCTACACCTTC.

This clone was detected only once. The CDR3 DNA reads TGTGCCAGCAGTTTCATGGGAGATAGCAATCAGCCCCAGCATTTT. Protein product: CASSFMGDSNQPQHF. The chain couples TRBV28 to TRBJ1-5; D is ambiguous. The CDR3 runs to 15 residues. V lost 3 bases and J lost 0, with 9 bases in between. Germline CDR1 MDHEN, CDR2 SYDVKM.

The chain combines TRBV7-2 with TRBJ2-5; 11 nucleotides agree with TRBD2. Germline CDR1 and CDR2: SGHTA and FQGNSA. After removal of 1 base from V and 9 bases from J, the junction contained 10 bases not matched to a gene. This CDR3 comprises 16 residues. For the CDR3, the DNA is TGTGCCAGCAGCTTAGTCGTCGGGACTAGCGGAAGGGCCCAGTACTTC. Translation gives CASSLVVGTSGRAQYF.

The rearrangement joins TRBV7-2 to TRBJ2-2; D unclear. Germline CDR1 reads SGHTA; CDR2 reads FQGNSA. The CDR3 has 15 amino acids. Deletions cut 6 bases from V and 5 bases from J, with 16 bases between. CDR3 sequence: CASRFSGVRTGELFF. The DNA for the CDR3 is TGTGCCAGCAGGTTCTCTGGGGTCAGAACCGGGGAGCTGTTTTTT.

This clone turned up a few times. This sequence joins TRBV7-9 and TRBJ2-6; D might be TRBD1 (5 bases). Per the germline V gene, CDR1 is SEHNR and CDR2 is FQNEAQ (reference sequence). V lost 5 bases to trimming and J lost 0 bases, with 14 bases between them. The CDR3 contains 17 residues. The CDR3 coding sequence is TGTGCCAGCAGCATGCAACCAGGGCTCTCTGGGGCCAACGTCCTGACTTTC. Amino acid sequence: CASSMQPGLSGANVLTF.

The chain carries TRBV29-1 and TRBJ1-2, with unresolved D. In germline, CDR1 is SQVTM, CDR2 ANQGSEA. V was pared by 6 bases and J by 3 bases, with 11 bases between. The CDR3 contains 12 residues. CDR3 nucleotides: TGCAGCGTGGGAGACACCGACTATGGCTACACCTTC. This encodes CSVGDTDYGYTF.

The J gene is TRBJ1-2, the V gene TRBV29-1, with D uncertain. This CDR3 has 13 amino acids. Deletions cut 4 bases from V and 0 bases from J, with 9 bases between. From germline, CDR1 is SQVTM and CDR2 ANQGSEA. The chain's CDR3 is CSVGAGPNYGYTF. The CDR3 coding sequence is TGCAGCGTTGGGGCAGGACCTAACTATGGCTACACCTTC.